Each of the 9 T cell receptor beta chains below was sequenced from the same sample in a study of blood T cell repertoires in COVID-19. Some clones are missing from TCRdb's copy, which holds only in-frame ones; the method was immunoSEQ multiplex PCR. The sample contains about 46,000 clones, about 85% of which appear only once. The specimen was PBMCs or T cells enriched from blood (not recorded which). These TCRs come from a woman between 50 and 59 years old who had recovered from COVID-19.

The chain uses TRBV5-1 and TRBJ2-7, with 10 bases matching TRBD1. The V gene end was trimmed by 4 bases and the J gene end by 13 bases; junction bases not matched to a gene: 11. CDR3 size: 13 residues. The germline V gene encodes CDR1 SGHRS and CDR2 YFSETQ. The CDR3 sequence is CASSRQGARERYF. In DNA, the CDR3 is TGCGCCAGCAGCCGACAGGGGGCGCGAGAGCGATACTTC.

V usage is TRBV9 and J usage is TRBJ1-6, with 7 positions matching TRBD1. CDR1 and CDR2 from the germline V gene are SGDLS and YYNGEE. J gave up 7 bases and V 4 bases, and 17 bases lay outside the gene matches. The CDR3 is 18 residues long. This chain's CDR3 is CASSPPQGQRHHNSPLHF. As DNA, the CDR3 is TGTGCCAGCAGCCCCCCACAGGGACAGCGGCACCACAATTCACCCCTCCACTTT.

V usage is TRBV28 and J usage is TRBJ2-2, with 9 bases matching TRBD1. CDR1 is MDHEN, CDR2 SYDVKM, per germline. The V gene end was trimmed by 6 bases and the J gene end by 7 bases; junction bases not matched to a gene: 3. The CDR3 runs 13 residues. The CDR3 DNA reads TGTGCCAGCAGGGACAGGGGCCTCGGGGAGCTGTTTTTT. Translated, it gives CASRDRGLGELFF.

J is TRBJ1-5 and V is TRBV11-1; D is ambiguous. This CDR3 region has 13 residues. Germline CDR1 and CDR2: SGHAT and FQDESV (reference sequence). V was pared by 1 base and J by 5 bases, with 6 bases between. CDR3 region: CASSLEGDQPQHF. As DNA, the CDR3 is TGTGCCAGCAGCTTAGAAGGAGATCAGCCCCAGCATTTT.

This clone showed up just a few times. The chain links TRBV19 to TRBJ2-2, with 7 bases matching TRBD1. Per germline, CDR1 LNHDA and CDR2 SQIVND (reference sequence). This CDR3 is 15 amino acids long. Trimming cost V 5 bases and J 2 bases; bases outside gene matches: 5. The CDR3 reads CASSPGQQNTGELFF. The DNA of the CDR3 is TGTGCCAGTAGTCCGGGACAGCAAAACACCGGGGAGCTGTTTTTT. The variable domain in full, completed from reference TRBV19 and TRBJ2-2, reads DGGITQSPKYLFRKEGQNVTLSCEQNLNHDAMYWYRQDPGQGLRLIYYSQIVNDFQKGDIAEGYSVSREKKESFPLTVTSAQKNPTAFYLCASSPGQQNTGELFFGEGSRLTVL.

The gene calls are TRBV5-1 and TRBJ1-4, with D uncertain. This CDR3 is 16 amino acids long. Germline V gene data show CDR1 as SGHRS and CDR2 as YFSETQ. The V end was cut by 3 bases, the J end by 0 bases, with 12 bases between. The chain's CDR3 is CASSSSSSATNEKLFF. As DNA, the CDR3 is TGCGCCAGCAGCTCGTCCAGCAGCGCAACTAATGAAAAACTGTTTTTT. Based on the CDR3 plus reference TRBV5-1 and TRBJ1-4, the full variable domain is KAGVTQTPRYLIKTRGQQVTLSCSPISGHRSVSWYQQTPGQGLQFLFEYFSETQRNKGNFPGRFSGRQFSNSRSEMNVSTLELGDSALYLCASSSSSSATNEKLFFGSGTQLSVL.

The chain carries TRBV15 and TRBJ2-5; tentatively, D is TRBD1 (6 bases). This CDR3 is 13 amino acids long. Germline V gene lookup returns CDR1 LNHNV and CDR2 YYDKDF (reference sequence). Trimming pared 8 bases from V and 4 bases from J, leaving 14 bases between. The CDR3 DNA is TGTGCCACCGCGACGGGACATATAGAGACCCAGTACTTC. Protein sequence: CATATGHIETQYF.

For the CDR3, the DNA is TGTGCCAGCAGCCAGGCTGACCAGGTGGAGACCCAGTACTTC. Protein sequence: CASSQADQVETQYF. V usage is TRBV3-1 (or the pseudogene TRBV3-2) and J usage is TRBJ2-5; no clear D. CDR3 length equals 14 residues. Germline V gene data show CDR1 as LGHDT and CDR2 as YNNKEL (reference sequence). Trimming pared 3 bases from V and 5 bases from J, leaving 13 bases between.

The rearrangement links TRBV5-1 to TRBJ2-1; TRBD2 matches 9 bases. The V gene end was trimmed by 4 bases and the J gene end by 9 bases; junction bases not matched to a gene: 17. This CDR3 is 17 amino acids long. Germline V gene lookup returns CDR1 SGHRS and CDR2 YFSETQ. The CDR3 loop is CASSSGPGRGGLSEQFF. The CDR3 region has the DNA TGCGCCAGCAGCAGCGGCCCGGGGCGGGGGGGCCTTAGTGAGCAGTTCTTC.